The source of this T cell receptor (beta chain) is a study of beta chain features in type 1 diabetes. The CDR3 loop spans 16 amino acids. Germline CDR1 and CDR2: LNHDA and SQIVND (reference sequence). The ends lost 4 bases at V and 6 bases at J; junction bases unmatched: 5. What was sequenced were expressed TCRB transcripts, since all of the isolated RNA had been reverse transcribed. Profiling relied on immunoSEQ multiplex PCR, and the TCRdb table lists in-frame clones only, not all of them. The sample lists a few hundred thousand clones; roughly 12% were seen once. CD4+ cells of the naive, central memory, regulatory and stem cell-like memory types were sorted via CD45RO/CCR7/CD25/CD127/CD95/CD27.

Sequenced material: naive CD4+ T cells from blood. The receptor comes from a man between 18 and 29 years old in good health. V is TRBV19 and J is TRBJ2-2; 13 positions agree with TRBD2. The CDR3 loop reads CASSKWTSGRAGELFF. CDR3 coding DNA: TGTGCCAGTAGTAAATGGACTAGCGGGAGAGCCGGGGAGCTGTTTTTT.